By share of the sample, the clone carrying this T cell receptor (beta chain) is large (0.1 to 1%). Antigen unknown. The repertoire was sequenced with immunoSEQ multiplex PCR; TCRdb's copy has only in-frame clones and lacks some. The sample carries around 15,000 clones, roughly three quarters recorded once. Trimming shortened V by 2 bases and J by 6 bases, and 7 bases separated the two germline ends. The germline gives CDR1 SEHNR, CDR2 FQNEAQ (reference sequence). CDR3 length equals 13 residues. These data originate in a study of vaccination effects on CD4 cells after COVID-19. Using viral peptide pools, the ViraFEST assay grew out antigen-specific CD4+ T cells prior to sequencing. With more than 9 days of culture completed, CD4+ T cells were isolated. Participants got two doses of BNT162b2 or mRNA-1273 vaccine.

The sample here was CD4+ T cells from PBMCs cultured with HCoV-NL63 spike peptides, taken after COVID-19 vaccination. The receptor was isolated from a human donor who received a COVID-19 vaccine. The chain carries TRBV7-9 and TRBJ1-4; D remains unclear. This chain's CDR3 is CASSLRLDEKLFF. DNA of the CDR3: TGTGCCAGCAGCTTAAGGCTGGATGAAAAACTGTTTTTT.